The clone carrying this TCR beta chain was detected many times. These data belong to a study of shared clonotypes between healthy human individuals. Unsorted PBMC samples were amplified in replicate PCRs containing roughly 300 ng DNA, some 30,000 T cell genomes. Sequencing used immunoSEQ multiplex PCR; TCRdb keeps in-frame clones, though not all of them. The sample lists hundreds of thousands of clones, roughly four fifths occurring once. Trimming left V 3 bases short and J 7 bases short, with 17 bases between. Per germline, CDR1 SGHRS and CDR2 YFSETQ. The length of the CDR3 is 15 residues. Donors had no recently reported acute infections or vaccinations and were HIV-negative. The unsorted samples had some 90 million PBMCs used for genomic DNA.

This clonotype originated in a woman in her thirties or forties in good health. Some clones in this sample may be carry-over from other donors' samples. This chain links TRBV5-1 with TRBJ2-1; either TRBD1 or TRBD2 may supply D (5 bases each). The sample taken for sequencing was PBMCs. The CDR3 sequence is CASSSLGEPLNEQFF. DNA for the CDR3: TGCGCCAGCAGCTCTTTGGGGGAGCCATTGAATGAGCAGTTCTTC. The whole variable domain, remainder taken from reference TRBV5-1 and TRBJ2-1, is KAGVTQTPRYLIKTRGQQVTLSCSPISGHRSVSWYQQTPGQGLQFLFEYFSETQRNKGNFPGRFSGRQFSNSRSEMNVSTLELGDSALYLCASSSLGEPLNEQFFGPGTRLTVL.